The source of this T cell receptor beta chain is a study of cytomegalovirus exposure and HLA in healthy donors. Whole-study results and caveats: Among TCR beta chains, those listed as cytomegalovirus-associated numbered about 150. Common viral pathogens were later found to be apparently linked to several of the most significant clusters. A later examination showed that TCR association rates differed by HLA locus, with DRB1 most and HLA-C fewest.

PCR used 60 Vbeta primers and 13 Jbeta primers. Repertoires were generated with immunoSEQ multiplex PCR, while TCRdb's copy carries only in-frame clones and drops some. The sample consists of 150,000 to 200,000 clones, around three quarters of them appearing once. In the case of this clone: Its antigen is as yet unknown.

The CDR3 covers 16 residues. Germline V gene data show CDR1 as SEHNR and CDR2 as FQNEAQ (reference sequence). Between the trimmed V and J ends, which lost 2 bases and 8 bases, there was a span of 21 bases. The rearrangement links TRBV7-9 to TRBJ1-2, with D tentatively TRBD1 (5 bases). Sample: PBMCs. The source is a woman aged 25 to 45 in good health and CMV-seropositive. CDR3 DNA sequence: TGTGCCAGCAGCTTATTCGACAGCCCCCTTACTGGCGGCTACACCTTC. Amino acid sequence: CASSLFDSPLTGGYTF.